The clone carrying this TCR beta chain has only one observation. The protocol was immunoSEQ multiplex PCR, while the TCRdb copy is restricted to in-frame clones and leaves out a portion. The table has around 91,000 clones, roughly 90% seen once. The data are from a study of T cells in localized non-small cell lung cancer. Sequencing used peripheral blood, obtained before any cancer treatment. This TCR was recovered from a man aged 35-69 years with stage I squamous cell lung carcinoma.

The CDR3 loop reads CASSYQGTGNTIYF. In DNA, the CDR3 is TGCGCCAGCAGCTATCAGGGGACTGGAAACACCATATATTTT. The gene calls are TRBV5-1 and TRBJ1-3; maybe TRBD1 (6 bases). CDR1 SGHRS and CDR2 YFSETQ come from the germline V gene. Trimming took off 3 bases at V and 2 bases at J, with 9 bases between the two ends. CDR3 length: 14 residues.